This passage covers 29 T cell receptor beta chains from one sample sequenced in a study of T cell responses to AZD1222 COVID-19 vaccine. Here immunoSEQ multiplex PCR was the method, and the copy in TCRdb shows in-frame clones only, minus some. The table has 110,000 to 150,000 clones, about 92% seen once. The sequenced sample was peripheral blood, obtained 28 days after the second AZD1222 dose. The receptors here all came from an adult who received the AZD1222 COVID-19 vaccine.

The chain couples TRBV5-1 to TRBJ1-3; D is undetermined. The CDR3 length is 13 residues. The V and J ends lost 3 bases and 1 base respectively, with 5 bases between them. CDR1 and CDR2 from the germline V gene are SGHRS and YFSETQ. CDR3 region: CASSSISGNTIYF. DNA for the CDR3: TGCGCCAGCAGCTCAATATCTGGAAACACCATATATTTT.

The chain combines TRBV19 with TRBJ1-1, with TRBD1 matching 8 bases. The ends lost 5 bases at V and 1 base at J; junction bases unmatched: 3. Germline V CDR1 and CDR2: LNHDA, SQIVND (reference sequence). There are 14 residues in the CDR3. CDR3 amino acids: CASSATGGNTEAFF. The CDR3, as DNA: TGTGCCAGTAGTGCTACAGGGGGGAACACTGAAGCTTTCTTT. The full variable domain, with the rest looked up from reference TRBV19 and TRBJ1-1, is DGGITQSPKYLFRKEGQNVTLSCEQNLNHDAMYWYRQDPGQGLRLIYYSQIVNDFQKGDIAEGYSVSREKKESFPLTVTSAQKNPTAFYLCASSATGGNTEAFFGQGTRLTVV.

V usage is TRBV13 and J usage is TRBJ1-1, with 7 nucleotides matching TRBD1. The CDR3 is 15 residues long. After removal of 4 bases from V and 0 bases from J, the junction contained 5 bases not matched to a gene. Per the germline V gene, CDR1 is PRHDT and CDR2 is FYEKMQ (reference sequence). CDR3 nucleotide sequence: TGTGCCAGCAGCTCAAGACAGGGAATGAACACTGAAGCTTTCTTT. Amino acid sequence: CASSSRQGMNTEAFF.

The rearrangement uses TRBV19 and TRBJ2-2; D is uncertain. Germline V gene data show CDR1 as LNHDA and CDR2 as SQIVND (reference sequence). This CDR3 is 15 amino acids long. Trimming shortened V by 5 bases and J by 7 bases, and 17 bases separated the two germline ends. This CDR3 is CASSDTTVGGGELFF. In nucleotides, the CDR3 is TGTGCCAGTAGTGATACCACCGTAGGTGGCGGGGAGCTGTTTTTT.

V and J are TRBV7-9 and TRBJ1-1; possible D gene TRBD1, 6 bases. Germline values: CDR1 SEHNR, CDR2 FQNEAQ (reference sequence). The CDR3 contains 15 residues. V dropped 7 bases and J dropped 5 bases, with 20 bases sitting between them. CDR3 region: CASTTPQGLDTEAFF. The CDR3 nucleotides read TGTGCCAGCACCACCCCCCAGGGGCTGGATACTGAAGCTTTCTTT.

The J gene is TRBJ1-4, the V gene TRBV5-4; TRBD1 agrees at 12 bases. V gave up 4 bases and J gave up 8 bases; unmatched junction bases: 9. The CDR3 has 16 amino acids. Germline V gene sequence: CDR1 SGHNT, CDR2 YYREEE (reference sequence). The CDR3 reads CASSMDGTGGREKLFF. The CDR3 bases are TGTGCCAGCAGCATGGATGGGACAGGGGGCAGAGAAAAACTGTTTTTT.

A word on this clone: The sample has other DNA sequences that encode this CDR3 too. The rearrangement uses TRBV24-1 and TRBJ1-2; D is ambiguous. The CDR3 is 13 amino acids. Trimming left V 5 bases short and J 1 base short, with 7 bases between. In germline, CDR1 is KGHDR, CDR2 SFDVKD. CDR3 in DNA: TGTGCCACCAGTGCCGGCAGTAACTATGGCTACACCTTC. Its translation: CATSAGSNYGYTF.

This chain joins TRBV28 and TRBJ2-7, with D unclear. Germline CDR1 is MDHEN and CDR2 is SYDVKM. V lost 6 bases, J lost 3 bases, and 9 bases lay in between. The CDR3 is 12 amino acids. CDR3: CASRSRLYEQYF. DNA for the CDR3: TGTGCCAGCAGGTCTAGGCTCTACGAGCAGTACTTC.

This clone turned up a few times. V and J are TRBV7-2 and TRBJ1-4, with TRBD1 matching 7 bases. The CDR3 contains 14 residues. J lost 7 bases, V lost 0 bases, and 2 bases had no gene match. In germline, CDR1 is SGHTA, CDR2 FQGNSA. The chain's CDR3 is CASSLATGVEKLFF. CDR3 in DNA: TGTGCCAGCAGCTTAGCCACAGGGGTTGAAAAACTGTTTTTT.

The chain links TRBV19 to TRBJ1-5; a weak D match, TRBD1 (5 bases). The length of the CDR3 is 15 residues. V dropped 8 bases and J dropped 0 bases, with 14 bases sitting between them. The germline V gene encodes CDR1 LNHDA and CDR2 SQIVND (reference sequence). The CDR3 DNA sequence: TGTGCCAGTGTTGAGGGACTATATAGCAATCAGCCCCAGCATTTT. Its translation: CASVEGLYSNQPQHF. Full variable domain (missing parts from reference TRBV19 and TRBJ1-5): DGGITQSPKYLFRKEGQNVTLSCEQNLNHDAMYWYRQDPGQGLRLIYYSQIVNDFQKGDIAEGYSVSREKKESFPLTVTSAQKNPTAFYLCASVEGLYSNQPQHFGDGTRLSIL.

The gene calls are TRBV24-1 and TRBJ1-1; D possibly corresponds to TRBD1 (5 bases). Germline CDR1 reads KGHDR; CDR2 reads SFDVKD. This CDR3 has 12 amino acids. Between the trimmed V and J ends, which lost 4 bases and 8 bases, there was a span of 10 bases. CDR3 in DNA: TGTGCCACCAGTGAGAGGGACCGGGAAGCTTTCTTT. Amino acids: CATSERDREAFF.

The chain joins TRBV6-5 to TRBJ1-2, with D perhaps TRBD1 (6 bases). The CDR3 runs 15 residues. Germline V gene sequence: CDR1 MNHEY, CDR2 SVGAGI. The V and J ends lost 4 bases and 8 bases respectively, with 20 bases between them. CDR3 in amino acids: CASSSPNGTPPGYTF. As DNA, the CDR3 is TGTGCCAGCAGTTCTCCTAACGGGACACCTCCGGGCTACACCTTC.

The chain employs TRBV27 and TRBJ2-1, with 7 positions matching TRBD1. The J segment lost 5 bases and the V segment lost 8 bases, leaving 6 bases of the junction unmatched. The CDR3 is 13 residues long. In germline, CDR1 is MNHEY, CDR2 SMNVEV (reference sequence). The CDR3 nucleotides are TGTGCCAGCGGGTACAGGGGCGACAATGAGCAGTTCTTC. It encodes CASGYRGDNEQFF.

The genes are TRBV7-2 and TRBJ2-3; D is ambiguous. Deletions cut 5 bases from V and 0 bases from J, with 6 bases between. Germline V CDR1 and CDR2: SGHTA, FQGNSA. The length of the CDR3 is 13 residues. As DNA, the CDR3 is TGTGCCAGCAGCCCCTACAGCACAGATACGCAGTATTTT. Translating it yields CASSPYSTDTQYF.

The rearrangement uses TRBV5-4 and TRBJ2-1, with D perhaps TRBD1 (5 bases). With 2 bases removed from V and 0 bases from J, the gap between germline ends came to 15 bases. Germline V gene lookup returns CDR1 SGHNT and CDR2 YYREEE (reference sequence). The CDR3 runs to 17 residues. The CDR3 DNA reads as TGTGCCAGCAGCTTATTGCGGCGGACAAGCTCCTACAATGAGCAGTTCTTC. This codes for CASSLLRRTSSYNEQFF.

The chain carries TRBV15 and TRBJ2-1, with a tentative D call TRBD1 (5 bases). V lost 1 base and J 10 bases, leaving 8 bases between the germline ends. CDR1 and CDR2 from the germline V gene are LNHNV and YYDKDF (reference sequence). This CDR3 contains 12 residues. The chain's CDR3 is CATSRVGQEQFF. For the CDR3, the DNA is TGTGCCACCAGCAGAGTGGGGCAAGAGCAGTTCTTC.

This rearrangement joins TRBV15 to TRBJ2-3; 11 bases match TRBD2. Germline CDR1 LNHNV, CDR2 YYDKDF (reference sequence). The CDR3 contains 17 residues. Losses at the gene ends were 0 bases for V and 5 bases for J; bases not matched to a gene: 7. The CDR3 sequence is CATSRDLTSGKKDTQYF. The CDR3 coding sequence is TGTGCCACCAGCAGAGATCTGACTAGCGGGAAGAAAGATACGCAGTATTTT. Variable domain in full (rest from reference TRBV15 and TRBJ2-3): DAMVIQNPRYQVTQFGKPVTLSCSQTLNHNVMYWYQQKSSQAPKLLFHYYDKDFNNEADTPDNFQSRRPNTSFCFLDIRSPGLGDTAMYLCATSRDLTSGKKDTQYFGPGTRLTVL.

The genes are TRBV3-1 (or the pseudogene TRBV3-2) and TRBJ1-3; D remains ambiguous. Per the germline V gene, CDR1 is LGHDT and CDR2 is YNNKEL (reference sequence). V lost 1 base and J 0 bases, leaving 7 bases between the germline ends. CDR3 length: 15 amino acids. For the CDR3, the DNA is TGTGCCAGCAGCCAAGCGGCCCTCTCTGGAAACACCATATATTTT. Protein: CASSQAALSGNTIYF.

V is TRBV7-9 and J is TRBJ1-2, with no clear D. Germline loops: CDR1 SEHNR, CDR2 FQNEAQ (reference sequence). The CDR3 sequence is 11 residues long. V dropped 2 bases and J dropped 5 bases, with 3 bases sitting between them. The CDR3 DNA follows: TGTGCCAGCAGCTTAAGATATGGCTACACCTTC. It yields the protein CASSLRYGYTF.

This chain uses TRBV10-3 with TRBJ2-7; 8 bases are shared with TRBD1. Germline CDR1 reads ENHRY; CDR2 reads SYGVKD. Trimming took 4 bases from V and 4 from J; bases not matched to a gene: 6. This CDR3 contains 14 residues. The CDR3, as DNA: TGTGCCATCAGTGCCGGGACAGGATCTTACGAGCAGTACTTC. Its protein product is CAISAGTGSYEQYF.

The chain joins TRBV29-1 to TRBJ2-1, with D tentatively TRBD2 (6 bases). The CDR3 length is 13 residues. V shed 2 bases and J shed 6 bases, with 11 bases lying between them. CDR1 and CDR2 from the germline V gene are SQVTM and ANQGSEA. CDR3 DNA: TGCAGCGTTGAACCGGACTACATCAATGAGCAGTTCTTC. Translated: CSVEPDYINEQFF.

The chain uses TRBV7-2 and TRBJ2-5; D possibly corresponds to TRBD1 (6 bases). V shed 0 bases and J shed 4 bases, with 15 bases lying between them. Per germline, CDR1 SGHTA and CDR2 FQGNSA. This CDR3 has 16 amino acids. CDR3 DNA: TGTGCCAGCAGCTTAGCGCTCCAGGGGATGGGAGAGACCCAGTACTTC. Translating gives CASSLALQGMGETQYF. Looking up the rest from reference TRBV7-2 and TRBJ2-5 gives the full variable domain: GAGVSQSPSNKVTEKGKDVELRCDPISGHTALYWYRQSLGQGLEFLIYFQGNSAPDKSGLPSDRFSAERTGGSVSTLTIQRTQQEDSAVYLCASSLALQGMGETQYFGPGTRLLVL.

The genes are TRBV6-5 and TRBJ2-2; D is ambiguous. The V and J ends lost 0 bases and 3 bases respectively, with 5 bases between them. The CDR3 loop spans 14 amino acids. Germline V gene lookup returns CDR1 MNHEY and CDR2 SVGAGI. CDR3 protein: CASSYSRDTGELFF. The CDR3 region has the DNA TGTGCCAGCAGTTACTCGAGAGACACCGGGGAGCTGTTTTTT.

There are many counts of this clone. The rearrangement links TRBV6-5 to TRBJ2-3, with D possibly being TRBD2 (6 bases). Trimming took 2 bases from V and 6 from J, leaving 15 bases between them. CDR3 size: 15 residues. Germline V lookup: CDR1 MNHEY, CDR2 SVGAGI. The CDR3 coding sequence is TGTGCCAGCAGTTACGGGACGGGGGAGGCCGATACGCAGTATTTT. This gives the protein CASSYGTGEADTQYF.

V and J are TRBV19 and TRBJ2-2; TRBD1 agrees at 7 bases. The germline CDR1 and CDR2 sequences are LNHDA and SQIVND (reference sequence). V trimming: 5 bases; J trimming: 6 bases; junction bases outside the gene matches: 9. This CDR3 comprises 15 residues. The CDR3 region has the DNA TGTGCCAGTAGTCTCCAGGGGGTTAAGGCCGGGGAGCTGTTTTTT. Amino acid sequence: CASSLQGVKAGELFF.

This clone showed up just once. The chain employs TRBV30 and TRBJ2-1; TRBD1 agrees at 8 bases. The germline gives CDR1 GTSNPN, CDR2 SVGIG (reference sequence). The CDR3 covers 14 residues. V was clipped by 0 bases and J by 7 bases; unmatched bases: 5. CDR3 coding DNA: TGTGCCTGGAGTGTACTCCAGGGGGCAAATGAGCAGTTCTTC. It is translated as CAWSVLQGANEQFF.

This chain connects TRBV7-6 to TRBJ2-4; D gene ambiguous. This CDR3 region has 14 residues. The V gene's germline CDR1 is SGHVS and CDR2 FNYEAQ. V lost 3 bases and J 0 bases, leaving 6 bases between the germline ends. CDR3 sequence: CASSFPLAKNIQYF. The CDR3 DNA reads TGTGCCAGCAGCTTCCCGTTAGCCAAAAACATTCAGTACTTC.

This chain connects TRBV28 to TRBJ2-5; 13 positions agree with TRBD2. J lost 5 bases, V lost 6 bases, and 6 bases had no gene match. Germline-derived CDR1 and CDR2 are MDHEN and SYDVKM. The CDR3 is 15 residues long. The CDR3: CASRRTSGSWETQYF. CDR3 nucleotide sequence: TGTGCCAGCAGAAGGACTAGCGGGAGCTGGGAGACCCAGTACTTC.

The sample holds one count of this clone. The chain recombines TRBV28 with TRBJ1-2; a weak D match, TRBD1 (6 bases). The length of the CDR3 is 15 residues. Germline CDR1 and CDR2: MDHEN and SYDVKM. Trimming removed 3 bases from V and 3 bases from J, with 14 bases in between. This CDR3 is CASSLGSYRDYGYTF. CDR3 DNA sequence: TGTGCCAGCAGTTTGGGTTCGTACAGGGACTATGGCTACACCTTC.